This T cell receptor (beta chain) stems from a study of blood T cell repertoires in COVID-19. The CDR3 has 13 amino acids. The V and J ends lost 6 bases and 2 bases, in that order; junction bases with no gene match: 3. The germline V gene encodes CDR1 MGHDK and CDR2 SYGVNS. The protocol was immunoSEQ multiplex PCR, while the TCRdb copy is restricted to in-frame clones and leaves out a portion. In the table there are about 370,000 clones, around 87% of which are singletons. The receptor was derived from a man aged 18 to 35 who had recovered from COVID-19. Sample: PBMCs or T cells enriched from blood (not recorded which). The chain uses TRBV25-1 and TRBJ1-2; 7 bases fit TRBD1. CDR3 sequence: CASRPGQNYGYTF. The CDR3 DNA reads as TGTGCCAGCAGACCGGGACAGAACTATGGCTACACCTTC.